This T cell receptor (beta chain) was sequenced in a study of T cells in Graves' hyperthyroidism and ophthalmopathy (dated by TCRdb to 2018 to 2020). Context from the whole study: Peripheral blood samples were taken at the time of initial diagnosis, prior to any treatment. In addition, the study compared T-cell repertoires in thyroid tissue and in blood from a handful of Graves' hyperthyroidism patients. The paper describes TCR Vbeta CDR3 sequencing of 140 or so peripheral blood samples, made up of some 40 ophthalmopathy patients, roughly 75 hyperthyroidism patients and about 17 progressor patients. To identify TCR V-J signatures that set the groups apart, the researchers used a discovery cohort of 100 patients, made up of 40 to 45 with Graves' ophthalmopathy and around 58 with stable Graves' hyperthyroidism. After blood sampling, hyperthyroidism patients were treated with methimazole at a starting dose of 30 mg daily, and ophthalmopathy patients were treated with high-dose intravenous methylprednisolone. Whether ophthalmopathy could be predicted prospectively was tested in an independent validation cohort made up of roughly 19 hyperthyroidism patients plus 17 patients who later progressed to ophthalmopathy. The 75 to 100 discovery patients were divided at random into training and test sets in a 7:3 ratio.

Trimming accounts for 6 bases at V and 9 bases at J, while the number of junction bases matched to no gene is 7. From the cysteine through the phenylalanine, the CDR3 covers 14 amino acids. Just CDR3 DNA is preserved here, 42 bases in frame from base 1. Amplification of TCR beta CDR3 regions was carried out from RNA transcripts. The TCR CDR3 was subjected to a first round of RT-PCR using the HTBI primer set and the Qiagen OneStep RT-PCR kit. Libraries were constructed in a second round of multiplex PCR, after which size selection and purification were performed. Sequencing of the libraries was done on an Illumina HiSeq2000 using paired-end 100 bp reads. On the study's bioinformatics: Raw data were processed with SOAPnuke, discarding reads with adapters, uncalled bases, mean Phred below 15, or no exact constant-primer or identifier match. COPE v1.2.5 was used to merge the high-quality paired reads, and each unique nucleotide sequence was defined as a clonotype. Clonotypes were aligned to IMGT TRBV, TRBD and TRBJ reference segments using MiTCR v1.1. The analysis was restricted to V-J combinations with a frequency above 0.0001, which together covered 99.2% of the repertoires. The TCS score was defined as the ratio of F50 (clonal expansion) to E x V (chaos), calculated using BLOSUM62-based TCRdist between CDR3 peptides within each V-J. Welch's t-statistics and random forest reduced roughly 530 V-J features to 10 to 15, which were used in a naive Bayes classifier (R e1071). TCRdb trimmed the raw reads at Q25, called clones with MiXCR and kept productive beta chains. CDR3 protein duplicates are merged, each entry listing the most common genes and DNA. In this record, the V and J calls reflect TCRdb's handling and not the investigators' own analysis. The sample includes 300,000 to 400,000 distinct CDR3 sequences, with around a sixth observed a single time. The top ten clonotypes cover 35% to 45% of the sample.

This clonotype came up many times. What antigen it recognizes has not been identified. No much larger clone exists at a distance of one base, and base qualities are not known. In the ophthalmopathy patients, disease was moderately to severely active, with a Clinical Activity Score of 3 or more, a NOSPECS grade of 4 or more, and a duration of less than 3 months. Patients with uncontrolled infections, other autoimmune diseases, pregnancy or lactation were excluded. Diagnoses relied on clinical symptoms, serum thyroxine and TRAb, thyroid ultrasound and orbital computed tomography. Ficoll-Paque density gradient centrifugation was used to isolate PBMCs from around 10 ml of fresh peripheral blood. Trizol reagent was used to extract total RNA, and RNA quality was then checked on an Agilent 2100 Bioanalyzer. Broad study findings and their caveats: In validation, progression to ophthalmopathy was predicted by the model with approximately 67% sensitivity and around 76% specificity, a median of about 6.8 months before onset. A model built on a 13 V-J signature distinguished ophthalmopathy from stable hyperthyroidism, reaching about 89% sensitivity and approximately 81% specificity in cross-validation and 80%/75% in testing. Sample size was not statistically predetermined, and blinding of investigators to group allocation was not performed. Most expanded thyroid clonotypes (frequency above 0.001) were also detected in blood, suggesting blood repertoires may reflect thyroid immune responses.

Input material: blood. This TCR came from a man aged 18-30 years with Graves' ophthalmopathy. The V gene is TRBV12-3 or TRBV12-4 and the J gene is TRBJ1-6; 8 middle bases align to TRBD1. The sequenced DNA is TGTGCCAGCAGCCCCGGACAGGGCGCTTCACCCCTCCACTTT. This translates into CASSPGQGASPLHF.